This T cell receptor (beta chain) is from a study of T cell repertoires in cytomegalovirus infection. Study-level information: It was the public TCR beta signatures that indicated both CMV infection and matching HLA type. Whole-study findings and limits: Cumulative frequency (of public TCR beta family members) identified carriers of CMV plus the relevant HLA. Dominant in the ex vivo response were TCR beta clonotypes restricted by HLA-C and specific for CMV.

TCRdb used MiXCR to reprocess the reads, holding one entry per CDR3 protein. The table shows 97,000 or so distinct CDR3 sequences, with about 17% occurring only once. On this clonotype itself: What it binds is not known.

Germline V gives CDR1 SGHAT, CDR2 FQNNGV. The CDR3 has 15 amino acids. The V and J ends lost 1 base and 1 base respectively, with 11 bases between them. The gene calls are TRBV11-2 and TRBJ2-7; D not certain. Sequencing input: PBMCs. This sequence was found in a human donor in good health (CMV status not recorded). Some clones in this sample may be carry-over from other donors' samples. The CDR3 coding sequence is TGTGCCAGCAGCTTAGGCCCCATTCAGTCCTACGAGCAGTACTTC. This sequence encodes CASSLGPIQSYEQYF.